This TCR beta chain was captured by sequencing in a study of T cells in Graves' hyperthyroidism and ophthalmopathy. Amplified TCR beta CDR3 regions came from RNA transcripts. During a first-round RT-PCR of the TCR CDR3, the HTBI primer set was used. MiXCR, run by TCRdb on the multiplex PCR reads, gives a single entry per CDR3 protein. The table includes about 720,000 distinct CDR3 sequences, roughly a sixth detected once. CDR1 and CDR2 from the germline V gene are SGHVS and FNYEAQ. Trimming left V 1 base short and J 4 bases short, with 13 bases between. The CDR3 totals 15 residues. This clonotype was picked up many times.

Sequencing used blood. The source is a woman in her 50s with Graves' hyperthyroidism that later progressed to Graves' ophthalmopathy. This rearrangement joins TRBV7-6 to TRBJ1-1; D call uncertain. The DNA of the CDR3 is TGTGCCAGCAGCTTAGGTCAGGTTGTGGGCACTGAAGCTTTCTTT. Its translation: CASSLGQVVGTEAFF.